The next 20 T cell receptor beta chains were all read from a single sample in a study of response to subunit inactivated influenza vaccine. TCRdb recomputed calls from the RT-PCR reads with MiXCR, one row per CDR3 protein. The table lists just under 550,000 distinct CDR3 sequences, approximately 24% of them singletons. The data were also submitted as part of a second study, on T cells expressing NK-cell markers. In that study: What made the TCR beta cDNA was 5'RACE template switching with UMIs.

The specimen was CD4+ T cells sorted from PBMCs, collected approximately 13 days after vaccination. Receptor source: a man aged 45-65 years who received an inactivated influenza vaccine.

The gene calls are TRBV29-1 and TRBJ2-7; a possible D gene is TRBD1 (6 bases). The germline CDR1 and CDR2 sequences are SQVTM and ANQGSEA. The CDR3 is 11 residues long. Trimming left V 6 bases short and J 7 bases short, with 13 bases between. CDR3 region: CSVIQGREQYF. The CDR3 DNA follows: TGCAGCGTGATACAGGGACGGGAGCAGTACTTC.

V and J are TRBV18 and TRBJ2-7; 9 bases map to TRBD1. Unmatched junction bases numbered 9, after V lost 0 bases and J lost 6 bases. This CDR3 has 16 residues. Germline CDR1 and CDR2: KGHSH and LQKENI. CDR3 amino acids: CASSPPGQGRSSEQYF. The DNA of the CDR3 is TGTGCCAGCTCACCACCGGGACAGGGAAGGTCTAGCGAGCAGTACTTC.

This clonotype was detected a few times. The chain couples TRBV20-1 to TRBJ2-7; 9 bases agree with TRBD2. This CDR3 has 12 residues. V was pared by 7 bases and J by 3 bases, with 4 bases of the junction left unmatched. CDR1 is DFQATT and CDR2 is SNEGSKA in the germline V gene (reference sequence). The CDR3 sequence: CSVRRGGYEQYF. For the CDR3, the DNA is TGCAGTGTTCGGCGGGGGGGCTACGAGCAGTACTTC.

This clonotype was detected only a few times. CDR3 amino acids: CATSEYRGDEQFF. The CDR3 DNA follows: TGTGCCACCAGTGAGTACAGGGGGGATGAGCAGTTCTTC. The gene calls are TRBV24-1 and TRBJ2-1; 8 nucleotides align to TRBD1. Per the germline V gene, CDR1 is KGHDR and CDR2 is SFDVKD. V lost 4 bases, J lost 8 bases, and 3 bases stayed unmatched. CDR3 size: 13 residues.

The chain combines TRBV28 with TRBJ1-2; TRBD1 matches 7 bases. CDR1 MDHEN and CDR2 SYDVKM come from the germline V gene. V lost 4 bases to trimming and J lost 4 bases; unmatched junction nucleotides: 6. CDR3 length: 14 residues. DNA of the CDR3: TGTGCCAGCAGTTCCGAGGGGGCCCTCTATGGCTACACCTTC. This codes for CASSSEGALYGYTF.

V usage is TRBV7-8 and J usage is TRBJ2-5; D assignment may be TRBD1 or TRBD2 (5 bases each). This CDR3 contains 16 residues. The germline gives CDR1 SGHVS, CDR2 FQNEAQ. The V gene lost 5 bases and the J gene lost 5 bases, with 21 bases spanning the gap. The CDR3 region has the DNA TGTGCCAGCAGCCTCCGGGACGGCGGTTGGGGCGAGACCCAGTACTTC. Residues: CASSLRDGGWGETQYF.

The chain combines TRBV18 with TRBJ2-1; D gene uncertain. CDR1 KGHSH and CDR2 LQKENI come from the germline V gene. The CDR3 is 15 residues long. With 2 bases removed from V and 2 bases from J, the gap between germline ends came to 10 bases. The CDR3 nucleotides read TGTGCCAGCTCACCATTTTCTGCAGCCTACAATGAGCAGTTCTTC. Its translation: CASSPFSAAYNEQFF.

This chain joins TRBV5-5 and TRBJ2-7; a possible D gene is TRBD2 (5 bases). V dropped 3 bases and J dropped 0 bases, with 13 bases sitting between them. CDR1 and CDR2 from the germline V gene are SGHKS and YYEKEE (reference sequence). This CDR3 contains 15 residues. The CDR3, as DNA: TGTGCCAGCAGCTCATCGGTCGGGGACTCCTACGAGCAGTACTTC. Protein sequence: CASSSSVGDSYEQYF.

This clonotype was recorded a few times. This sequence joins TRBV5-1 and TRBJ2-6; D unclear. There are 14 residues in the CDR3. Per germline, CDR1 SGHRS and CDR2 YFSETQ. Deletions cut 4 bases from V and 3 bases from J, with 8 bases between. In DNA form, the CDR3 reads TGCGCCAGCAGCCCATTACTTGGGGCCAACGTCCTGACTTTC. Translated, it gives CASSPLLGANVLTF.

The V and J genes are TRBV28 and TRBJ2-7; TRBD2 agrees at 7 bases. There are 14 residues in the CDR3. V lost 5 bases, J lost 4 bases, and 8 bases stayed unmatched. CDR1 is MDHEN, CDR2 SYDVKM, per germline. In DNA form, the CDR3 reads TGTGCCAGCAGTCTCGCGGGGGATCGGTACGAGCAGTACTTC. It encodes CASSLAGDRYEQYF.

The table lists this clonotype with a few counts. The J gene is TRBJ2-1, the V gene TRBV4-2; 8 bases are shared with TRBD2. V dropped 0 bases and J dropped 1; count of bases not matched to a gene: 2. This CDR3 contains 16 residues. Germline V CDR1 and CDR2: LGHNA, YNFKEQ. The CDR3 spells CASSQDTGGSYNEQFF. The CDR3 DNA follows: TGTGCCAGCAGCCAAGATACGGGGGGGTCCTACAATGAGCAGTTCTTC.

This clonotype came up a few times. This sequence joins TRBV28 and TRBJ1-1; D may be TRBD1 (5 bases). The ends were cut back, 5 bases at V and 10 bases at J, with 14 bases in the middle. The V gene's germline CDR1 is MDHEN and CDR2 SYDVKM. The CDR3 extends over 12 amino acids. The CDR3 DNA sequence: TGTGCCAGCAGTGGAACAGGATGGGGAGCTTTCTTT. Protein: CASSGTGWGAFF.

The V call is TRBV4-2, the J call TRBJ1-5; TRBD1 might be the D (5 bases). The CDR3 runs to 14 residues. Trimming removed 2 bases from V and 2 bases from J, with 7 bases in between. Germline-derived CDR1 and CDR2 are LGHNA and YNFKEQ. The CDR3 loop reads CASSQQGGNQPQHF. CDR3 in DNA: TGTGCCAGCAGCCAACAGGGAGGCAATCAGCCCCAGCATTTT.

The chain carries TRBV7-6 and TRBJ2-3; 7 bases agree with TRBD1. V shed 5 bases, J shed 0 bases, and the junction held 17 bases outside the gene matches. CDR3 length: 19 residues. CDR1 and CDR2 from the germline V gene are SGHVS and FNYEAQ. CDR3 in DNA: TGTGCCAGCAGCCTAACCACCTACACAGGGGTCATGAGCACAGATACGCAGTATTTT. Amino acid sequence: CASSLTTYTGVMSTDTQYF.

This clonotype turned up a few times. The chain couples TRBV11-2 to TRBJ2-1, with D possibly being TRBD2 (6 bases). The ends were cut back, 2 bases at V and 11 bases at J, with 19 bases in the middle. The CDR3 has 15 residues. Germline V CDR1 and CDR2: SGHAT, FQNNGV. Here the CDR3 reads CASSLSGGAGVKQFF. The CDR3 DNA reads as TGTGCCAGCAGCTTATCGGGCGGGGCTGGGGTGAAGCAGTTCTTC.

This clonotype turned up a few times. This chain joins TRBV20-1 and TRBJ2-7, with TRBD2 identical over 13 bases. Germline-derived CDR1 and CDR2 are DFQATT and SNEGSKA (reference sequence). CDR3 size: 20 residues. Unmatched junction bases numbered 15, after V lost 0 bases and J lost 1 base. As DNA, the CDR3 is TGCAGTGCTAGAGATCCCCAACGGACTAGCGGGAGAATGGGTTCCTACGAGCAGTACTTC. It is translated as CSARDPQRTSGRMGSYEQYF.

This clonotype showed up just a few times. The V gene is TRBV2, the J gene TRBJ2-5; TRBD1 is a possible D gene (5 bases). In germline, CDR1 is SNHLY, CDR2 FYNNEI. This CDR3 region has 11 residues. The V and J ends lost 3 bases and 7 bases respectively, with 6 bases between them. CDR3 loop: CASSDQGTQYF. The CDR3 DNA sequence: TGTGCCAGCAGTGATCAGGGGACCCAGTACTTC. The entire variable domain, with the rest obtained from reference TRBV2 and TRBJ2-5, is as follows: EPEVTQTPSHQVTQMGQEVILRCVPISNHLYFYWYRQILGQKVEFLVSFYNNEISEKSEIFDDQFSVERPDGSNFTLKIRSTKLEDSAMYFCASSDQGTQYFGPGTRLLVL.

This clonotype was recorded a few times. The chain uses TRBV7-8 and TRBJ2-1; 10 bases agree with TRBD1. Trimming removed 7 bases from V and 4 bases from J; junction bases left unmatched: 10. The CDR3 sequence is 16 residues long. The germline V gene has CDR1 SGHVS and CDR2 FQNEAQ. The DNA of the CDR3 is TGTGCCAGCACCCCCAAGAGGGGACAGGGGTACAATGAGCAGTTCTTC. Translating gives CASTPKRGQGYNEQFF. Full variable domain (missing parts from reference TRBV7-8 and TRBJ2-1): GAGVSQSPRYKVAKRGQDVALRCDPISGHVSLFWYQQALGQGPEFLTYFQNEAQLDKSGLPSDRFFAERPEGSVSTLKIQRTQQEDSAVYLCASTPKRGQGYNEQFFGPGTRLTVL.

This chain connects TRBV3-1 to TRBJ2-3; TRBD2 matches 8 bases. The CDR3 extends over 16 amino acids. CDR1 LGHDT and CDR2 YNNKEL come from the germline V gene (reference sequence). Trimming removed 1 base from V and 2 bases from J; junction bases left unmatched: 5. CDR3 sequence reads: CASSQGSGGATDTQYF. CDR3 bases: TGTGCCAGCAGCCAAGGCTCGGGAGGGGCCACAGATACGCAGTATTTT.

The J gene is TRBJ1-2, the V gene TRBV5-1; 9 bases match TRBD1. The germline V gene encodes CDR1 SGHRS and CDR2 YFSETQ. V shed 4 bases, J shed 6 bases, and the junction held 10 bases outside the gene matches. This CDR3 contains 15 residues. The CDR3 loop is CASSPGTGWLDGYTF. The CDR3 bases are TGCGCCAGCAGCCCGGGGACAGGGTGGCTGGATGGCTACACCTTC.